The TCR beta chain described here comes from a study of response to subunit inactivated influenza vaccine. TCRdb analysed the RT-PCR reads with MiXCR anew, one entry per CDR3 protein. The sample holds roughly 500,000 distinct CDR3 sequences, about 15% seen once. The germline V and J ends were trimmed by 8 bases and 5 bases, with 16 bases remaining between them. The CDR3 length is 13 residues. In germline, CDR1 is SGHRS, CDR2 YFSETQ. Findings and caveats of the study: Authors suggested each seasonal influenza vaccination recruits few new T cells.

In the case of this clonotype: What it recognizes is unknown.

The TCR sequence derives from a man in his fifties or sixties who received an inactivated influenza vaccine. The chain employs TRBV5-1 and TRBJ2-5; D gene unclear. Sample: CD4+ T cells sorted from PBMCs, taken less than 25 months after vaccination. CDR3 DNA sequence: TGCGCCAGTGCGCCAGGTCGGGCGGAGACCCAGTACTTC. It yields the protein CASAPGRAETQYF.